What follows describes a single T cell receptor beta chain. Antigen unknown. The data derive from a study of Graves' ophthalmopathy and Graves' hyperthyroidism. For the study at large: Pretreatment peripheral blood was obtained at initial diagnosis.

The ends were cut back, 5 bases at V and 8 bases at J, with 12 bases in the middle. This CDR3 contains 12 residues. CDR1 is SGHTA, CDR2 FQGNSA, per germline. Whole-study results and caveats: Blood shared most expanded thyroid clonotypes above 0.001 frequency. Ophthalmopathy cases were distinguished from stable hyperthyroidism by a 13-signature model, reaching approximately 88% sensitivity and about 80% specificity.

It was on clinical symptoms, serum thyroxine, TRAb, thyroid ultrasound and orbital computed tomography that diagnosis relied. RNA transcripts yielded amplified TCR beta CDR3 regions. Second-round multiplex PCR came after first-round RT-PCR with HTBI primers. TCRdb reanalysed the multiplex PCR reads using MiXCR and keeps one entry per CDR3 protein. This sample has 300,000 to 400,000 distinct CDR3 sequences, with 17% found just once. This sequence originates from an adult man with Graves' ophthalmopathy. The sequencing sample was made of peripheral blood. The chain carries TRBV7-2 and TRBJ1-2; the D gene is possibly TRBD1 (5 bases). CDR3 sequence reads: CASSVGGFGYTF. The CDR3 nucleotides read TGTGCCAGCAGCGTTGGGGGTTTCGGCTACACCTTC.